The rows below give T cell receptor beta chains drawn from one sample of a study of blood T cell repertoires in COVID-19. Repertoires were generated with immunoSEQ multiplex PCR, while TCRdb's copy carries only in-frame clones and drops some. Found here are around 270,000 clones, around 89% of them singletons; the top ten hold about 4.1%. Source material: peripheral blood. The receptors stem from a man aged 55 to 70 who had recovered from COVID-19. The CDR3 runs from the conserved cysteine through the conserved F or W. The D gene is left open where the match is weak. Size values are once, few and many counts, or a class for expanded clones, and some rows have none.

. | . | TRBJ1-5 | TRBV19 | TGTGCCAGTAGCCGCGACACAGGGTTCGGCAATCAGCCCCAGCATTTT | CASSRDTGFGNQPQHF
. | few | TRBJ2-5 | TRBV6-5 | TGTGCCAGCAGTTTTCTGTCCCGAGGGGAGACCCAGTACTTC | CASSFLSRGETQYF
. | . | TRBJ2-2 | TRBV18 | TGTGCCAGCTCCGGTCTGGGGCCTCCAAACACCGGGGAGCTGTTTTTT | CASSGLGPPNTGELFF
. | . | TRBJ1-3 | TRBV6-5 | TGTGCCAGCATACGGGGAAACACCATATATTTT | CASIRGNTIYF
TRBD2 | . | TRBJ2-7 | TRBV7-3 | TGTGCCAGCAGCTCGTTCGGGGGGGCCGCCGAGCAGTACTTC | CASSSFGGAAEQYF
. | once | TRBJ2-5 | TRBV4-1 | TGCGCCAGCAGGCAGCTAGTAGGAGAGACCCAGTACTTC | CASRQLVGETQYF
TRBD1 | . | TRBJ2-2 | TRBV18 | TGTGCCAGCTCACCAGGACAGGTCAACACCGGGGAGCTGTTTTTT | CASSPGQVNTGELFF
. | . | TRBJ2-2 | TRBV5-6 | TGTGCCAGCAGCTTGGCCACAGGGGGGGGTAACACCGGGGAGCTGTTTTTT | CASSLATGGGNTGELFF
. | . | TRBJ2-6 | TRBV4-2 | TGTGCCAGCAGCGTGACAGTTTTTACCTCTGGGGCCAACGTCCTGACTTTC | CASSVTVFTSGANVLTF
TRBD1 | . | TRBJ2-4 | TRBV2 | TGTGCCAGCAGTCCGGACAGGGGATTAGCCAAAAACATTCAGTACTTC | CASSPDRGLAKNIQYF
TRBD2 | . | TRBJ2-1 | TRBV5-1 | TGCGCCAGCAGCCTAGGACTAGCGGGGGCCTCCTCCTACAATGAGCAGTTCTTC | CASSLGLAGASSYNEQFF
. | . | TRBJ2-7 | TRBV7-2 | TGTGCCAGCAGCTCTCACCCACAACCCTCCTACGAGCAGTACTTC | CASSSHPQPSYEQYF
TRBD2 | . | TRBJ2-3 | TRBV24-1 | TGTGCCACCAGTGATTCACTAGCGCTACGCACAGATACGCAGTATTTT | CATSDSLALRTDTQYF
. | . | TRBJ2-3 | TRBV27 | TGTGCCAGCAGTTTAGGGCCCCCGGAAGATACGCAGTATTTT | CASSLGPPEDTQYF
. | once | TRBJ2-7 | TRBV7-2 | TGTGCCAGCAGCTTAGACTTTTACTACGAGCAGTACTTC | CASSLDFYYEQYF
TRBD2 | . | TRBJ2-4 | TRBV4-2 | TGTGCCAGCAGCCAAACAGCGGGGGGGCCTAACATTCAGTACTTC | CASSQTAGGPNIQYF
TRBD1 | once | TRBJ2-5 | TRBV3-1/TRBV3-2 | TGTGCCAGCAGCGGGCGGACAGGGAAGAGGGCAGAGACCCAGTACTTC | CASSGRTGKRAETQYF
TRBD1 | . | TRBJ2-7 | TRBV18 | TGTGCCAGCTCAACAGGGGTAGGGCAGCCCTACGAGCAGTACTTC | CASSTGVGQPYEQYF
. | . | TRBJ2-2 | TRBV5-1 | TGCGCCAGCAGCTTCGCAGGACGACTCGGGGCCGGGGAGCTGTTTTTT | CASSFAGRLGAGELFF
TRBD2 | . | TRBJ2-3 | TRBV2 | TGTGCCAGCAGAAAAAAGGCTAGGTCTAGCGGGGGGGCCAATCCAACCACAGATACGCAGTATTTT | CASRKKARSSGGANPTTDTQYF
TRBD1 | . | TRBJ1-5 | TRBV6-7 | TGTGCCAGTAAGGGACAGGAAATAATCCGGGCCCAGCCCCAGCATTTT | CASKGQEIIRAQPQHF
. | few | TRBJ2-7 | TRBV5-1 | TGCGCCAGCAGCTTAGGGGGAGCGAACTCCTACGAGCAGTACTTC | CASSLGGANSYEQYF
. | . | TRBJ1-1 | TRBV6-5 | TGTGCCAGCACTTTCCTCACTGAAGCTTTCTTT | CASTFLTEAFF
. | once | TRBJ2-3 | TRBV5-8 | TGTGCCAGCACCCCCCTAGATACGCAGTATTTT | CASTPLDTQYF
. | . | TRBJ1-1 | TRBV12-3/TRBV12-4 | TGTGCCAGCAGTTTCCAGGGTCCCACTTTCTTT | CASSFQGPTFF
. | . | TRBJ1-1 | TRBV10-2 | TGCGCCAGCCGCCTGGGGGACATGAACACTGAAGCTTTCTTT | CASRLGDMNTEAFF
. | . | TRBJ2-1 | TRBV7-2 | TGTGCCAGCAGCTTATCCGGGGGCTACAATGAGCAGTTCTTC | CASSLSGGYNEQFF
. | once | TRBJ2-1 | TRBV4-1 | TGCGCCAGCAGCCCCTTGGAACTAGGGTACTCCTACAATGAGCAGTTCTTC | CASSPLELGYSYNEQFF